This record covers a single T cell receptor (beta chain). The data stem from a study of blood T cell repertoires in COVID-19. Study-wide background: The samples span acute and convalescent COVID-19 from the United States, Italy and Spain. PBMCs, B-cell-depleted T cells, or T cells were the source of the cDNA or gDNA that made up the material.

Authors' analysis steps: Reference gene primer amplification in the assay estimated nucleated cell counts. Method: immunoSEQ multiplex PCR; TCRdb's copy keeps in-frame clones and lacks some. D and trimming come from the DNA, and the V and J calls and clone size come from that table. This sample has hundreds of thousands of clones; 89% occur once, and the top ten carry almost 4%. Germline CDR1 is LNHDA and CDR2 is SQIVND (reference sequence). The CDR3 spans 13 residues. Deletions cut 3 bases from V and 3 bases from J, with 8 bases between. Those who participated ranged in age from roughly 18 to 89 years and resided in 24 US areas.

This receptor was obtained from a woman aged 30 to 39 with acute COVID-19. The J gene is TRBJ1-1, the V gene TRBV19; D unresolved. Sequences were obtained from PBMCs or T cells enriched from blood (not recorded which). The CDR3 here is CASSMGRDTEAFF. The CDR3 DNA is TGTGCCAGTAGTATGGGGAGAGACACTGAAGCTTTCTTT.